The source of this TCR beta chain is a study of CXCR3-negative and CXCR3-positive naive CD8 T cells. The CDR3 totals 14 residues. Germline CDR1 reads LGHDT; CDR2 reads YNNKEL (reference sequence). Comment on this clonotype: Antigen: not known.

Researchers prepared the TRB cDNA libraries using 5' RACE with UMI labels. Using the 5' RACE reads, TCRdb records one entry per CDR3 protein without DNA. The repertoire table contains about 90,000 distinct CDR3 sequences. Study findings and constraints: TRB CDR3s were more hydrophobic in CXCR3-positive than in CXCR3-negative naive cells.

Identification of naive CD8+ T cells rested on CD45RO-CCR7+CD27+CD95- status. This chain joins TRBV3-1 and TRBJ2-7. What was sequenced was naive CXCR3- CD8+ T cells from blood. Subset reported: CD45RO-CCR7+CD27+CD95- naive CD8+ T cells lacking CXCR3 (TNR3-). The receptor was isolated from a human donor in good health. Some clones in this sample may be carry-over from other donors' samples. The CDR3 sequence is CASSQDLGQSTQYF.